These T cell receptor beta chains were read from a single sample in a study of control samples from healthy donors and cancer patients. Sequenced by immunoSEQ multiplex PCR; TCRdb stores in-frame clones only, minus some. The data contain some 140,000 clones, just under 95% of them singletons. The sequenced material came from blood. The receptors shown here come from a man aged 25-40 years in good health. Both conserved end residues are part of each CDR3. The D gene is left open where the match is weak. The listing skips clone size in some rows; elsewhere it reads once, few, many or a size class.

D gene	V gene	clone size	J gene	CDR3 DNA	CDR3 protein
TRBD1	TRBV30	once	TRBJ1-2	TGTGCCTGGGGGACAGGGGGTTGGTATGGCTACACCTTC	CAWGTGGWYGYTF
TRBD1	TRBV9	-	TRBJ2-1	TGTGCCAGCAGCGTGGGGACAGGGGTTTACAATGAGCAGTTCTTC	CASSVGTGVYNEQFF
TRBD1	TRBV28	-	TRBJ1-1	TGTGCCAGCGGGACAGGGGTATGGACTGAAGCTTTCTTT	CASGTGVWTEAFF
-	TRBV4-1	-	TRBJ2-1	TGCGCCAGCAGCCAAACAGGGTTCTGGGATGAGCAGTTCTTC	CASSQTGFWDEQFF
-	TRBV6-5	once	TRBJ1-1	TGTGCCAGCAGGGCTCGCCGGACGGCCAACACTGAAGCTTTCTTT	CASRARRTANTEAFF
TRBD2	TRBV7-9	-	TRBJ2-3	TGTGCCAGCAGCTCTCGACGGGACGGGAGGGCCTCAGATACGCAGTATTTT	CASSSRRDGRASDTQYF
-	TRBV20-1	-	TRBJ2-5	TGCAGTGCCCCACAGGGAGAGACCCAGTACTTC	CSAPQGETQYF
-	TRBV28	-	TRBJ2-1	TGTGCCAGCAAGGGGTTTTTTATCCACAATGAGCAGTTCTTC	CASKGFFIHNEQFF
-	TRBV30	-	TRBJ2-7	TGTGCCTGGAGTATCCTTCAGGGCTCCTACGAGCAGTACTTC	CAWSILQGSYEQYF
-	TRBV28	-	TRBJ1-5	TGTGCCAGCAGTTACTTGAGGATTCAGCCCCAGCATTTT	CASSYLRIQPQHF
TRBD1	TRBV15	-	TRBJ1-2	TGTGCCACCAGCAGAGTACCTTGGAGGAGGGACAGGGGCCGCCACTACACCTTC	CATSRVPWRRDRGRHYTF
-	TRBV13	-	TRBJ2-3	TGTGCCAGCAGCGGCGGACCCCATACAGATACGCAGTATTTT	CASSGGPHTDTQYF
TRBD1	TRBV28	-	TRBJ1-5	TGTGCCAGCAGTTACAGGGGGATTTCGCATCAGCCCCAGCATTTT	CASSYRGISHQPQHF
TRBD2	TRBV19	-	TRBJ2-7	TGTGCCAGTAGTATCCTAGGGAGTAGCGGGTACGAGCAGTACTTC	CASSILGSSGYEQYF
-	TRBV27	-	TRBJ2-7	TGTGCCAGCAGTTTTGTACAGGGGGGGACCTACGAGCAGTACTTC	CASSFVQGGTYEQYF
TRBD1	TRBV24-1	-	TRBJ1-4	TGTGCCACCAGTGACTTGACAGGGGGCTTTGAAAAACTGTTTTTT	CATSDLTGGFEKLFF
TRBD1	TRBV7-8	few	TRBJ1-2	TGTGCCAGCAGCTTTGACAGGGATGGCTACACCTTC	CASSFDRDGYTF
-	TRBV10-3	-	TRBJ1-1	TGTGCCATCAGTGTGGGGGGACAGAACACTGAAGCTTTCTTT	CAISVGGQNTEAFF
TRBD2	TRBV28	once	TRBJ2-5	TGTGCCAGCAGTTTACCGGGACTAGCGGGAAGGGAGACCCAGTACTTC	CASSLPGLAGRETQYF
-	TRBV15	-	TRBJ2-7	TGTGCCACCAGGTTAGACCCTCTCTACGAGCAGTACTTC	CATRLDPLYEQYF
TRBD2	TRBV7-8	once	TRBJ2-1	TGTGCCAGCAGCTTATTGGAAGGGGCGGGGGTTGAGCAGTTCTTC	CASSLLEGAGVEQFF
-	TRBV12-3/TRBV12-4	-	TRBJ1-2	TGTGCCAGCAGACGTACAGGGATTTATGGCTACACCTTC	CASRRTGIYGYTF
-	TRBV4-1	-	TRBJ1-2	TGCGCCAGCAGCCAATTCGTTCAGGGGTACTATGGCTACACCTTC	CASSQFVQGYYGYTF
-	TRBV4-1	-	TRBJ2-2	TGCGCCAGCAGCCAATTTCAGGGATACGCGAACACCGGGGAGCTGTTTTTT	CASSQFQGYANTGELFF
TRBD1	TRBV19	-	TRBJ1-2	TGTGCCAGTAGTATAAGACCCCCGGGACAGGGTAACTATGGCTACACCTTC	CASSIRPPGQGNYGYTF
-	TRBV3-1/TRBV3-2	-	TRBJ2-1	TGTGCCAGCAGCCGGGACACCTTGGGTGAGCAGTTCTTC	CASSRDTLGEQFF
-	TRBV3-1/TRBV3-2	-	TRBJ2-1	TGTGCCAGCAGCCAAGATCTCTTTAGCAATGAGCAGTTCTTC	CASSQDLFSNEQFF
TRBD2	TRBV6-1	-	TRBJ2-7	TGTGCCAGCAGTGAAACGGGCGGGAGCTCCCACGAGCAGTACTTC	CASSETGGSSHEQYF
-	TRBV6-2/TRBV6-3	few	TRBJ1-2	TGTGCCAGCAGCCAGGACACCGAGACGGATGGCTACACCTTC	CASSQDTETDGYTF
-	TRBV19	-	TRBJ2-1	TGTGCCAGTAGTCTGGGGATTGACAATGAGCAGTTCTTC	CASSLGIDNEQFF
-	TRBV28	-	TRBJ1-6	TGTGCCAGCAGTCCGTCGGGCAGGGGCTATTCACCCCTCCACTTT	CASSPSGRGYSPLHF
-	TRBV7-2	few	TRBJ1-2	TGTGCCAGCAGCTTAGCAGGGACCAACTATGGCTACACCTTC	CASSLAGTNYGYTF
-	TRBV30	-	TRBJ2-2	TGTGCCTGGAGCGGGTTTGACTCCAGCGGCACCGGGGAGCTGTTTTTT	CAWSGFDSSGTGELFF
-	TRBV7-8	-	TRBJ1-4	TGTGCCAGCAGCCGGGGCATACTTAATGAAAAACTGTTTTTT	CASSRGILNEKLFF
-	TRBV9	-	TRBJ2-5	TGTGCCAGCAGCCCAGGTGTCTCAGAGACCCAGTACTTC	CASSPGVSETQYF
TRBD1	TRBV7-9	-	TRBJ2-4	TGTGCCAGCAGCTTACCCCGGGACAGACTAGCCAAAAACATTCAGTACTTC	CASSLPRDRLAKNIQYF
-	TRBV19	-	TRBJ2-1	TGTGCCAGTAGTCGGTTTACTGCATGGTTCTTC	CASSRFTAWFF
-	TRBV9	-	TRBJ2-1	TGTGCCAGCAGCGTAGCCCCTCCACTTAGACTATCCTACAATGAGCAGTTCTTC	CASSVAPPLRLSYNEQFF
TRBD2	TRBV9	-	TRBJ2-1	TGTGCCAGCAGCGTAGGACTAGCGGGAGCCTACAATGAGCAGTTCTTC	CASSVGLAGAYNEQFF